This T cell receptor (beta chain) was sequenced for a study of response to subunit inactivated influenza vaccine. Study-wide results and caveats: Authors proposed each seasonal influenza vaccination draws in few new T cells.

This CDR3 comprises 14 residues. J gave up 9 bases and V 3 bases, and 4 bases lay outside the gene matches. CDR1 is SGHDT, CDR2 YYEEEE, per germline. A remark on this clonotype: What it recognizes is unknown.

TCRdb re-called the RT-PCR reads with MiXCR, one entry per CDR3 protein. In the table there are over 450,000 distinct CDR3 sequences, 13% of which are singletons. The J gene is TRBJ2-1, the V gene TRBV5-6, with 12 bases matching TRBD2. The sequence was obtained from a man aged 45-65 years who received an inactivated influenza vaccine. Sequenced here: PBMCs from blood, sampled about 40 days after vaccination. The CDR3 is CASSSGTSGLEQFF. Here the CDR3 DNA reads TGTGCCAGCAGCTCTGGGACTAGCGGGCTTGAGCAGTTCTTC.